One and the same sample provided the 11 T cell receptor beta chains below, sequenced in a study of blood T cell repertoires in COVID-19. Profiled with immunoSEQ multiplex PCR; TCRdb holds only in-frame clones, not every one. The sample has about 140,000 clones, roughly 86% seen once. The material sequenced was peripheral blood. Every receptor here comes from a human donor in a cohort sampled during active COVID-19.

J is TRBJ2-5 and V is TRBV18; D is unresolved. Germline V gene data show CDR1 as KGHSH and CDR2 as LQKENI. Trimming pared 4 bases from V and 3 bases from J, leaving 15 bases between. The CDR3 covers 15 residues. The chain's CDR3 is CASSLTIGAKETQYF. The CDR3 bases are TGTGCCAGCTCACTCACGATAGGAGCTAAAGAGACCCAGTACTTC.

This CDR3 reads CASSPDTTYEQYF. CDR3 bases: TGCGCCAGCAGCCCGGACACCACCTACGAGCAGTACTTC. The rearrangement uses TRBV4-1 and TRBJ2-7; perhaps TRBD1 as D (5 bases). Germline V gives CDR1 MGHRA, CDR2 YSYEKL. The CDR3 runs 13 residues. Trimming took 4 bases from V and 2 from J, leaving 9 bases between them.

In DNA, the CDR3 is TGTGCAGACCGGGACTCCAGAACGAGGGAGCAGTACTTC. Protein product: CADRDSRTREQYF. The chain links TRBV2 to TRBJ2-7; weak D call: TRBD2 (6 bases). CDR3 length: 13 amino acids. The germline V gene has CDR1 SNHLY and CDR2 FYNNEI.

This chain joins TRBV2 and TRBJ2-1; the D is unclear. This CDR3 has 18 residues. In germline, CDR1 is SNHLY, CDR2 FYNNEI. V was trimmed by 3 bases and J by 5 bases, leaving 23 bases between them. The CDR3 here is CASSDGPTQAHKDNEQFF. The CDR3 DNA sequence: TGTGCCAGCAGTGACGGTCCCACGCAGGCACACAAAGACAATGAGCAGTTCTTC.

This clone turned up a few times. The chain is built from TRBV9 and TRBJ2-3; D is possibly TRBD1 (6 bases). Germline lookup yields CDR1 SGDLS and CDR2 YYNGEE. This CDR3 spans 14 amino acids. Trimming removed 2 bases from V and 2 bases from J, with 9 bases in between. For the CDR3, the DNA is TGTGCCAGCAGCGTCGGACAGATCACAGATACGCAGTATTTT. Its translation is CASSVGQITDTQYF.

Concerning this clone: An end of the junction differs from the germline gene, which may be a read error. V is TRBV30 and J is TRBJ1-2; 7 nucleotides line up with TRBD1. Germline V gene data show CDR1 as GTSNPN and CDR2 as SVGIG (reference sequence). The CDR3 sequence is 14 residues long. CDR3 amino acids: CAWSVRGGPSVPHF. The DNA of the CDR3 is TGTGCCTGGAGTGTTCGAGGGGGCCCAAGTGTGCCTCACTTC.

The chain links TRBV3-1 (or the pseudogene TRBV3-2) to TRBJ1-1; no clear D. V was trimmed by 2 bases and J by 5 bases, leaving 12 bases between them. The germline V gene encodes CDR1 LGHDT and CDR2 YNNKEL (reference sequence). The CDR3 is 14 residues long. The CDR3 region is CASSQLLGGTEAFF. The CDR3 DNA is TGTGCCAGCAGCCAACTACTGGGAGGAACTGAAGCTTTCTTT.

This clone was detected a few times. The rearrangement links TRBV6-6 to TRBJ2-3; D is possibly TRBD1 (6 bases). CDR1 and CDR2 from the germline V gene are MNHNY and SVGAGI (reference sequence). The CDR3 runs 16 residues. V lost 5 bases and J 0 bases, leaving 15 bases between the germline ends. CDR3 amino acids: CASSQGGRTSTDTQYF. CDR3 DNA sequence: TGTGCCAGCAGTCAAGGGGGACGAACAAGCACAGATACGCAGTATTTT.

The CDR3 DNA reads TGTGCCAGTAGCGGACAGGGCCGTAGGGAGCAGTACTTC. Translating it yields CASSGQGRREQYF. The V and J genes are TRBV19 and TRBJ2-7; 8 bases line up with TRBD1. This CDR3 spans 13 amino acids. Unmatched junction bases numbered 8, after V lost 6 bases and J lost 7 bases. Germline V gene data show CDR1 as LNHDA and CDR2 as SQIVND (reference sequence).

This rearrangement joins TRBV27 to TRBJ2-3; 9 nucleotides line up with TRBD2. CDR3 length equals 16 residues. V trimming: 10 bases; J trimming: 2 bases; junction bases outside the gene matches: 13. Germline-derived CDR1 and CDR2 are MNHEY and SMNVEV (reference sequence). DNA of the CDR3: TGTGCCACCCACCCTGCGGGGGGGCCTACCACAGATACGCAGTATTTT. It is translated as CATHPAGGPTTDTQYF.

This chain joins TRBV27 and TRBJ1-5; D gene ambiguous. V lost 4 bases, J lost 3 bases, and 4 bases lay in between. The CDR3 is 12 amino acids. Germline CDR1 reads MNHEY; CDR2 reads SMNVEV (reference sequence). CDR3 residues: CASSSLNQPQHF. CDR3 nucleotide sequence: TGTGCCAGCAGTTCCCTCAATCAGCCCCAGCATTTT.